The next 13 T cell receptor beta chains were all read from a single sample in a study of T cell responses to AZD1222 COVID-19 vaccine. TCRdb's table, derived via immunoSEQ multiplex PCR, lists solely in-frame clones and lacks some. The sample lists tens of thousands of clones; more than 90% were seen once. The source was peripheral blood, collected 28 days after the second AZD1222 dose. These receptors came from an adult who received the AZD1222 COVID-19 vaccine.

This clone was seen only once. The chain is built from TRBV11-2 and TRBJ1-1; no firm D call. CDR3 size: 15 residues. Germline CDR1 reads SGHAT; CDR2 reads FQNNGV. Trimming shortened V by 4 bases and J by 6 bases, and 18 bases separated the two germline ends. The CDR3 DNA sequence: TGTGCCAGCAGCTCTTCTCGGTCCCCGGGCGCTGAAGCTTTCTTT. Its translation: CASSSSRSPGAEAFF.

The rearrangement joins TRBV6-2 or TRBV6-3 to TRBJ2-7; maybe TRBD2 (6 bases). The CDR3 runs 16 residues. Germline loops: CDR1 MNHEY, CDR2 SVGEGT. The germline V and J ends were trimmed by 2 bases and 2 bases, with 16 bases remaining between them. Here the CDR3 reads CASSYRVGGVTYEQYF. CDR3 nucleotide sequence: TGTGCCAGCAGTTACAGGGTTGGCGGGGTTACCTACGAGCAGTACTTC.

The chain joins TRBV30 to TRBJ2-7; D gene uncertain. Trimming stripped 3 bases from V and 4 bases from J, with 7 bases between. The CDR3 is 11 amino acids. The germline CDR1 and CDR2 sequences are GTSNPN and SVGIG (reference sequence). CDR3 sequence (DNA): TGTGCCTGGAGCCCCCAATACGAGCAGTACTTC. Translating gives CAWSPQYEQYF.

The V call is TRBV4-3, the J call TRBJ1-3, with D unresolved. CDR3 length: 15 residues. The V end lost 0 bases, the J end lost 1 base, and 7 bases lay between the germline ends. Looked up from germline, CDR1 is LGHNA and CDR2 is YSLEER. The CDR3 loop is CASSQDRPSGNTIYF. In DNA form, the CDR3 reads TGCGCCAGCAGCCAAGACAGGCCTTCTGGAAACACCATATATTTT.

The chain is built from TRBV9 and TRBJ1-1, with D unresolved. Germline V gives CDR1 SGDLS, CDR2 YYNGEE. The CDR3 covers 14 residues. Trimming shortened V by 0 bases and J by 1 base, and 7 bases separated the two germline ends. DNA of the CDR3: TGTGCCAGCAGCGTAGGGCGGAGGAACACTGAAGCTTTCTTT. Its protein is CASSVGRRNTEAFF.

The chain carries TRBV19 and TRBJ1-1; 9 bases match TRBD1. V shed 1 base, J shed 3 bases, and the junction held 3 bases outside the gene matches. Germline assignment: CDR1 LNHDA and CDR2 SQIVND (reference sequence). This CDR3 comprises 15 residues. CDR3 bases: TGTGCCAGTAGTATAGTTGGGACAGGGCACACTGAAGCTTTCTTT. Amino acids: CASSIVGTGHTEAFF.

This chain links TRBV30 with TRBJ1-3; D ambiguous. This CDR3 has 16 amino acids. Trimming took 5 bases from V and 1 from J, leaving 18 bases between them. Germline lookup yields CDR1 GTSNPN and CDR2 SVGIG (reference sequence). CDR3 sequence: CAWAGAYLGSGNTIYF. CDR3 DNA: TGTGCCTGGGCCGGCGCCTACCTGGGTTCTGGAAACACCATATATTTT.

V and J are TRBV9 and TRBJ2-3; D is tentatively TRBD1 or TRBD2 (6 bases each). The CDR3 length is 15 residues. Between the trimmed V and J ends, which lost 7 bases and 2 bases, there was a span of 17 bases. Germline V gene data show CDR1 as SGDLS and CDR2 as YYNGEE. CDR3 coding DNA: TGTGCCAGCGGGTCGACGGGGGCCAACACAGATACGCAGTATTTT. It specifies CASGSTGANTDTQYF.

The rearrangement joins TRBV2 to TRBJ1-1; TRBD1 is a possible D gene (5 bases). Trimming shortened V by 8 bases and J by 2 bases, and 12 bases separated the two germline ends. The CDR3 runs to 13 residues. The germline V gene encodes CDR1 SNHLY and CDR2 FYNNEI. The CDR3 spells CASLPGRNTEAFF. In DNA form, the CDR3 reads TGTGCCAGCCTCCCAGGGCGCAACACTGAAGCTTTCTTT.

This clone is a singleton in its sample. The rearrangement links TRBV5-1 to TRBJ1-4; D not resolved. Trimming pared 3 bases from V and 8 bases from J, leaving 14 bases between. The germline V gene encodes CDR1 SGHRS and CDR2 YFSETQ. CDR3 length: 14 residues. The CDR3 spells CASSSRQGGEKLFF. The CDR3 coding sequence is TGCGCCAGCAGCTCCCGACAAGGCGGCGAAAAACTGTTTTTT.

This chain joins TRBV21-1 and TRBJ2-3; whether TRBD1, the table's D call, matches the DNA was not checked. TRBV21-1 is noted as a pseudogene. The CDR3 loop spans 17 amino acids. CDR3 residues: CASSKPEHTGLTDTQYF. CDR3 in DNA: TGTGCCAGCAGCAAACCGGAACATACAGGGTTGACAGATACGCAGTATTTT.

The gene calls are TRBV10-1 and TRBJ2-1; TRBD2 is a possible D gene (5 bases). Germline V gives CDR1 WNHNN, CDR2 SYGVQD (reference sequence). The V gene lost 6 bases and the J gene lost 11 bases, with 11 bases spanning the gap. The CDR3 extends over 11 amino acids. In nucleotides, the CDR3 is TGCGCCAGCAGGGCCTGCGGGCAGCAGTTCTTC. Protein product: CASRACGQQFF.

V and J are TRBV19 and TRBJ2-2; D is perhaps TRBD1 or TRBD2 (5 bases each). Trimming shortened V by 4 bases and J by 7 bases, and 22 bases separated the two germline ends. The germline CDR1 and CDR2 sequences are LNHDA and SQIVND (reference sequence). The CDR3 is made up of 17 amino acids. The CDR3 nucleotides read TGTGCCAGTAGTAAAATAAACACCGGGACCGGCGGCGGGGAGCTGTTTTTT. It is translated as CASSKINTGTGGGELFF.